One and the same sample provided the 28 T cell receptor beta chains below, sequenced in a study of regulatory T cells in long-lasting Graves disease. Through Arm-PCR of CDR3 regions and iRepertoire HTBI primers, TCR beta libraries were built. TCRdb itself ran the multiplex PCR reads through MiXCR, one entry per CDR3 protein. The repertoire holds around 480,000 distinct CDR3 sequences, with roughly 16% as singletons. The time point here: newly diagnosed GD, antithyroid drugs for less than 3 months. The TCR library was made from RNA that had been extracted from PBMCs in TRIzol. A further study also used this sample, focusing on T cells in Graves' hyperthyroidism and ophthalmopathy.

The specimen comprised peripheral blood mononuclear cells (PBMCs), sampled at new diagnosis, from a patient treated with antithyroid drugs. Receptor source: a woman between 40 and 65 years old with Graves disease.

This clonotype has a handful of counts. The chain uses TRBV19 and TRBJ2-5, with 9 bases matching TRBD1. Germline-derived CDR1 and CDR2 are LNHDA and SQIVND (reference sequence). The CDR3 sequence is 14 residues long. With 6 bases clipped from V and 3 bases from J, the junction kept 5 bases outside the gene matches. The CDR3 DNA sequence: TGTGCCAGTAGACCGGGACAGGGAGAAGAGACCCAGTACTTC. Its translation is CASRPGQGEETQYF.

In the case of this clonotype: A much larger clone sits a single nucleotide away, making a read error possible. V gene TRBV12-3 or TRBV12-4 combines with J gene TRBJ2-2, with TRBD2 as a possible D gene (5 bases). This CDR3 spans 15 amino acids. The CDR3 here is CASSFPGRNTGKLFF. In nucleotides, the CDR3 is TGTGCCAGCAGTTTCCCAGGACGGAACACCGGGAAGCTGTTTTTT.

This clonotype was observed a handful of times. This rearrangement joins TRBV6-5 to TRBJ2-1, with TRBD1 matching over 9 bases. V was clipped by 4 bases and J by 8 bases; unmatched bases: 9. Germline values: CDR1 MNHEY, CDR2 SVGAGI. CDR3 length: 15 residues. Here the CDR3 reads CASSSVPGQGYEQFF. CDR3 in DNA: TGTGCCAGCAGTTCTGTTCCGGGACAGGGATATGAGCAGTTCTTC.

This clonotype was recorded at least ten times. J is TRBJ2-2 and V is TRBV2; D remains unclear. The germline CDR1 and CDR2 sequences are SNHLY and FYNNEI. With 5 bases removed from V and 4 bases from J, the gap between germline ends came to 8 bases. The CDR3 has 13 residues. CDR3 nucleotides: TGTGCCAGCAGTCCACAAACCACCGGGGAGCTGTTTTTT. Protein: CASSPQTTGELFF.

V gene TRBV7-2 combines with J gene TRBJ2-2; D possibly corresponds to TRBD1 (5 bases). CDR1 and CDR2 from the germline V gene are SGHTA and FQGNSA. There are 15 residues in the CDR3. V was cut by 1 base and J by 6 bases, with 12 bases left in between. Written as DNA, the CDR3 is TGTGCCAGCAGCTTAGGGGGCCCATTGGCCGGGGAGCTGTTTTTT. Its translation is CASSLGGPLAGELFF.

This rearrangement joins TRBV6-1 to TRBJ2-2, with D maybe TRBD2 (7 bases). Trimming took 5 bases from V and 4 from J, leaving 20 bases between them. Germline V CDR1 and CDR2: MNHNS, SASEGT. CDR3 size: 17 residues. The CDR3 DNA follows: TGTGCCAGCAGTCCCGTCCTGGGGGGGGCGAGCACCGGGGAGCTGTTTTTT. It encodes CASSPVLGGASTGELFF.

This clonotype was counted at least ten times. This sequence joins TRBV6-1 and TRBJ2-7; 8 nucleotides agree with TRBD1. V lost 5 bases, J lost 12 bases, and 6 bases stayed unmatched. The CDR3 sequence is 11 residues long. Germline values: CDR1 MNHNS, CDR2 SASEGT. The CDR3 DNA reads as TGTGCCAGCAGTCAACAGGGGGGAACGTACTTC. Translated, it gives CASSQQGGTYF.

This clonotype appeared a few times. The rearrangement uses TRBV29-1 and TRBJ1-1; D gene unclear. From germline, CDR1 is SQVTM and CDR2 ANQGSEA. Trimming cost V 3 bases and J 0 bases, with 8 bases left between them. The CDR3 extends over 13 amino acids. The CDR3 DNA follows: TGCAGCGTTGACAGAGTCATGAACACTGAAGCTTTCTTT. Translated, it gives CSVDRVMNTEAFF.

This clonotype was seen a handful of times. V gene TRBV6-1 combines with J gene TRBJ1-2; a weak D match, TRBD1 (6 bases). CDR3 length equals 12 residues. The germline V and J ends were trimmed by 5 bases and 8 bases, with 12 bases remaining between them. Germline CDR1 reads MNHNS; CDR2 reads SASEGT. The CDR3 reads CASSMGAGGYTF. CDR3 bases: TGTGCCAGCAGTATGGGGGCTGGCGGCTACACCTTC.

This clonotype was seen more than once but under ten times. This chain uses TRBV11-3 with TRBJ2-5; 11 nucleotides line up with TRBD1. This CDR3 has 16 residues. After removal of 8 bases from V and 5 bases from J, the junction contained 13 bases not matched to a gene. Germline-derived CDR1 and CDR2 are SGHNT and YENEEA. CDR3 DNA: TGTGCCAGCCCGCGCCCCCGGGACAGGGGGTTGGAGACCCAGTACTTC. Translating gives CASPRPRDRGLETQYF.

Many counts were recorded for this clonotype. The rearrangement uses TRBV7-9 and TRBJ2-7, with 8 positions matching TRBD1. CDR1 and CDR2 (germline): SEHNR, FQNEAQ (reference sequence). Trimming at V came to 3 bases and at J to 5 bases, leaving 9 bases not matched to a gene. This CDR3 spans 15 amino acids. As DNA, the CDR3 is TGTGCCAGCAGCTTTGGACAGGGAATGGCCGACGAGCAGTACTTC. It specifies CASSFGQGMADEQYF.

The V call is TRBV6-1, the J call TRBJ2-7, with 9 nucleotides matching TRBD2. V was pared by 6 bases and J by 7 bases, with 10 bases of the junction left unmatched. The CDR3 is 14 amino acids. The germline V gene encodes CDR1 MNHNS and CDR2 SASEGT. CDR3 sequence reads: CASSRGGLAGEQYF. For the CDR3, the DNA is TGTGCCAGCAGCCGGGGAGGGCTAGCGGGGGAGCAGTACTTC.

The V and J genes are TRBV19 and TRBJ2-1; tentative D call: TRBD1 (5 bases). The CDR3 length is 17 residues. V gave up 4 bases and J gave up 0 bases, with 16 bases separating them. From germline, CDR1 is LNHDA and CDR2 SQIVND (reference sequence). Here the CDR3 reads CASSRGGSINSYNEQFF. CDR3 in DNA: TGTGCCAGTAGTAGGGGCGGCAGTATTAACTCCTACAATGAGCAGTTCTTC.

V usage is TRBV5-1 and J usage is TRBJ2-7; D perhaps matches TRBD2 (6 bases). The V end was cut by 0 bases, the J end by 3 bases, with 10 bases between. The CDR3 is 14 residues long. Germline-derived CDR1 and CDR2 are SGHRS and YFSETQ. The CDR3 DNA sequence: TGCGCCAGCAGCTTGGTTGGCGGGGACTACGAGCAGTACTTC. Its translation: CASSLVGGDYEQYF.

This clonotype was recorded many times. The chain combines TRBV18 with TRBJ1-1; D gene ambiguous. This CDR3 comprises 13 residues. Germline V gene lookup returns CDR1 KGHSH and CDR2 LQKENI. V dropped 6 bases and J dropped 7 bases, with 15 bases sitting between them. CDR3 DNA sequence: TGTGCCAGCTCGCTTTTCGAAGGGAATGAAGCTTTCTTT. Protein product: CASSLFEGNEAFF.

This chain uses TRBV6-1 with TRBJ1-1, with D uncertain. Trimming took 1 base from V and 4 from J, leaving 4 bases between them. Per germline, CDR1 MNHNS and CDR2 SASEGT. The CDR3 extends over 12 amino acids. CDR3 DNA: TGTGCCAGCAGTGAAGTCCCCACTGAAGCTTTCTTT. Residues: CASSEVPTEAFF.

This clonotype has a count of ten or more. The chain employs TRBV2 and TRBJ2-3; D is possibly TRBD1 or TRBD2 (5 bases each). V was pared by 6 bases and J by 3 bases, with 10 bases between. Germline assignment: CDR1 SNHLY and CDR2 FYNNEI. The CDR3 has 13 amino acids. The CDR3 loop reads CASRGWGTDTQYF. The CDR3, as DNA: TGTGCCAGCAGGGGATGGGGGACAGATACGCAGTATTTT. Using reference TRBV2 and TRBJ2-3 for the parts outside the CDR3, the full variable domain is EPEVTQTPSHQVTQMGQEVILRCVPISNHLYFYWYRQILGQKVEFLVSFYNNEISEKSEIFDDQFSVERPDGSNFTLKIRSTKLEDSAMYFCASRGWGTDTQYFGPGTRLTVL.

J is TRBJ1-5 and V is TRBV2; D is unclear. The V gene's germline CDR1 is SNHLY and CDR2 FYNNEI. Trimming left V 0 bases short and J 4 bases short, with 4 bases between. There are 13 residues in the CDR3. CDR3 nucleotide sequence: TGTGCCAGCAGTGAAGCCGAGAATCAGCCCCAGCATTTT. Its protein product is CASSEAENQPQHF.

This clonotype was seen ten or more times. This chain links TRBV5-1 with TRBJ1-1; D gene uncertain. The CDR3 loop spans 15 amino acids. Germline V lookup: CDR1 SGHRS, CDR2 YFSETQ. Trimming pared 2 bases from V and 3 bases from J, leaving 14 bases between. Written as DNA, the CDR3 is TGCGCCAGCAGCTTCGAAACAGCACGATACACTGAAGCTTTCTTT. Translating gives CASSFETARYTEAFF.

The table lists this clonotype with many counts. CDR3 sequence reads: CAWSVAGGEEAFF. The CDR3 bases are TGTGCCTGGAGTGTAGCTGGGGGAGAGGAAGCTTTCTTT. This rearrangement joins TRBV30 to TRBJ1-1, with D perhaps TRBD1 (5 bases). The length of the CDR3 is 13 residues. V was trimmed by 0 bases and J by 8 bases, leaving 13 bases between them. Germline loops: CDR1 GTSNPN, CDR2 SVGIG (reference sequence).

This clonotype has a handful of counts. This rearrangement joins TRBV11-3 to TRBJ2-7, with 8 bases that match TRBD1. The junction had 6 bases not matched to a gene; V was cut back by 6 bases and J by 5 bases. The CDR3 consists of 13 residues. CDR1 SGHNT and CDR2 YENEEA come from the germline V gene. CDR3 protein: CASRMTQGDEQYF. The CDR3 DNA reads as TGTGCCAGCAGAATGACACAGGGGGACGAGCAGTACTTC.

This clonotype occurred a few times. CDR3 coding DNA: TGTGCCAGCAACACCGGGACTAGCGAAGACGAGCAGTACTTC. Its translation: CASNTGTSEDEQYF. The chain joins TRBV7-9 to TRBJ2-7, with 10 bases matching TRBD2. Germline V gives CDR1 SEHNR, CDR2 FQNEAQ (reference sequence). Trimming took 7 bases from V and 5 from J; bases not matched to a gene: 8. CDR3 size: 14 residues.

This clonotype has more than one count but fewer than ten. The chain joins TRBV7-8 to TRBJ2-1; D is perhaps TRBD1 (5 bases). This CDR3 is built from 16 residues. Trimming stripped 5 bases from V and 0 bases from J, with 14 bases between. Germline loops: CDR1 SGHVS, CDR2 FQNEAQ. The CDR3 DNA reads TGTGCCAGCAGCATAGGACACTCTTTCTCCTACAATGAGCAGTTCTTC. As protein: CASSIGHSFSYNEQFF.

This clonotype showed up just a few times. The rearrangement uses TRBV6-5 and TRBJ1-2, with D perhaps matching TRBD1 (6 bases). The CDR3 is 12 residues long. Germline CDR1 is MNHEY and CDR2 is SVGAGI. V dropped 2 bases and J dropped 8 bases, with 9 bases sitting between them. The CDR3 nucleotides read TGTGCCAGCAGTTACGGGGGGCACGGCTACACCTTC. It codes for CASSYGGHGYTF.

This clonotype was observed at least ten times. The chain employs TRBV7-9 and TRBJ1-6, with a tentative D call TRBD1 (5 bases). The CDR3 runs to 13 residues. Per germline, CDR1 SEHNR and CDR2 FQNEAQ (reference sequence). The V and J ends lost 1 base and 7 bases respectively, with 5 bases between them. The CDR3 here is CASSLGQNSPLHF. DNA for the CDR3: TGTGCCAGCAGCTTAGGACAGAATTCACCCCTCCACTTT.

This clonotype was seen ten or more times. V gene TRBV12-3 or TRBV12-4 combines with J gene TRBJ2-7; perhaps TRBD1 as D (5 bases). Deletions cut 4 bases from V and 4 bases from J, with 23 bases between. The CDR3 runs 17 residues. The CDR3 DNA sequence: TGTGCCAGCAGTTCCACTCCCCCAGGGTCAGGGCGGTACGAGCAGTACTTC. It is translated as CASSSTPPGSGRYEQYF.

This clonotype came up a few times. V is TRBV2 and J is TRBJ1-2; D gene ambiguous. V was cut by 8 bases and J by 2 bases, with 12 bases left in between. The CDR3 has 13 amino acids. Per the germline V gene, CDR1 is SNHLY and CDR2 is FYNNEI. CDR3 loop: CASRVDPNYGYTF. CDR3 sequence (DNA): TGTGCCAGCCGGGTCGACCCGAACTATGGCTACACCTTC.

J is TRBJ1-1 and V is TRBV19; no definite D call. CDR3 size: 15 residues. Trimming stripped 0 bases from V and 4 bases from J, with 12 bases between. Per the germline V gene, CDR1 is LNHDA and CDR2 is SQIVND (reference sequence). The CDR3 reads CASSIEGGFGTEAFF. CDR3 nucleotide sequence: TGTGCCAGTAGTATAGAGGGAGGGTTTGGCACTGAAGCTTTCTTT.